What follows describes a single TCR beta chain. This receptor's antigen is unknown. Base qualities are missing; no much larger clone stands one base away. This entry belongs to a study of brain T cells in children with intractable seizures (dated by TCRdb to 2020 to 2022). At the level of the whole study: A NanoString immunology panel was first used to screen resected brain tissue from about 54 pediatric epilepsy surgery cases for immune gene transcripts. Among the roughly 12 selected surgery cases, pre-surgery blood was additionally sequenced for eight, leaving four cases with brain tissue only. General findings and caveats noted by the study authors: Sequencing depth differed between pre- and post-surgery blood, so clones missing from the pre-surgery sample may reflect undersampling. The patients' HCMV serostatus was not known, and viral specificity was inferred solely from CDR3 sequence similarity.

The time point label for this specimen denotes: resected brain tissue, or blood drawn just prior to surgery. The surgery cases with the highest brain T cell transcript signatures were chosen for TCR beta chain sequencing of brain tissue, and also of blood when blood was available. Before surgery, the patients had been given at least one anti-epileptic drug. The TCR-sequenced patients were children whose drug-resistant epilepsy was caused by tuberous sclerosis complex, focal cortical dysplasia, Rasmussen encephalitis or hemimegalencephaly. Blood samples were drawn just before the epilepsy surgery. The Monarch genomic DNA purification kit was used to extract bulk genomic DNA from unsorted brain tissue and from whole blood. TCR beta chain sequences were generated from genomic DNA using the immunoSEQ assay. For the original study's pipeline: CDR3 sequences not starting with the conserved framework cysteine at position 104 were manually removed. To get clonality, the normalized Shannon's Diversity Index was subtracted from one, giving values from 0 (maximal diversity) to 1 (oligoclonal). Chi-squared comparison-of-proportions tests assessed whether the same CDR3 differed in frequency between samples, such as brain versus blood. Public clonotypes were identified by searching immuneACCESS, and similarity to known antiviral clonotypes was assessed with the VDJdb browser. TCRdb mirrors the immuneACCESS table, restricted to in-frame sequences. Some clones are absent from its copies; in checked studies, under half trace to an unresolved V gene, and the reason for the others is unknown. The V and J calls and clone size come from that table; D and trimming were worked out from the DNA. Across this sample there are about 80,000 clones, with around nine tenths seen only once. Of the sample, approximately 25% falls within the top ten clones.

The germline V gene provides CDR1 MNHEY and CDR2 SVGAGI. Trimming costs V 1 base and J 6 bases, and their ends lie 12 bases apart. Counted from cysteine to phenylalanine, this CDR3 has 15 amino acids. Only the CDR3 portion is preserved as DNA: 45 bases, with reading frame beginning at the first base. The rearranged segments are TRBV6-5 and TRBJ1-4, with an unclear D gene assignment. The input for sequencing was peripheral blood, taken at surgery. The TCR comes from a girl between 2 and 10 years old with Rasmussen encephalitis and intractable seizures. The CDR3 reads as follows: CASSYFGASYEKLFF. The DNA sequence reads TGTGCCAGCAGTTACTTTGGAGCCTCTTATGAAAAACTGTTTTTT.